Detailed here is one TCR beta chain. Data came from immunoSEQ multiplex PCR; TCRdb stores just in-frame clones and leaves some out. The sample has 300,000 to 400,000 clones; around nine tenths are singletons. These data belong to a study of blood T cell repertoires in COVID-19. Study-level background: Sample material is recorded as cDNA or gDNA derived from T cells, B-cell-depleted T cells, or PBMCs.

Which cohort a participant joined came from the clinical history participants gave. The CDR3 totals 15 residues. Germline V gene sequence: CDR1 SGDLS, CDR2 YYNGEE. J was trimmed by 2 bases and V by 2 bases; bases with no gene match: 3. The sample taken for sequencing was PBMCs or T cells enriched from blood (not recorded which). This receptor was obtained from a woman aged 30 to 39 with acute COVID-19. The V call is TRBV9, the J call TRBJ2-1, with 8 bases lining up with TRBD1. CDR3 sequence: CASSVAQGAYNEQFF. The CDR3 bases are TGTGCCAGCAGCGTGGCACAGGGGGCCTACAATGAGCAGTTCTTC.